These 23 T cell receptor beta chains were all obtained from the same sample, sequenced in a study of human T cells and chemical hapten exposure. TCRdb ran MiXCR on the RACE reads and lists one entry per CDR3 protein. Seen here are 99,000 or so distinct CDR3 sequences, 10% to 12% observed once, and the top ten hold 3.1%. Specified time point: pre-sensitization, week 0. The treatment: therapeutic diphenylcyclopropenone sensitization with weekly scalp DPC. The sequencing used whole blood, collected in connection with sensitization to the hapten diphenylcyclopropenone (DPC). These receptors were collected from a woman aged 55 to 70 with alopecia areata. Some clones in this sample may be carry-over from other donors' samples.

This clonotype has a count of ten or more. Here the CDR3 reads CSRRGGRGVGTDTQYF. CDR3 nucleotide sequence: TGCAGTCGAAGAGGGGGGCGGGGGGTTGGCACAGATACGCAGTATTTT. The chain couples TRBV20-1 to TRBJ2-3; 8 nucleotides agree with TRBD2. J lost 1 base, V lost 8 bases, and 14 bases had no gene match. CDR1 is DFQATT, CDR2 SNEGSKA, per germline (reference sequence). CDR3 length: 16 amino acids.

This clonotype has a handful of counts. As DNA, the CDR3 is TGTGCCAGCTCACCAGCTGTGCAGGGGATTCACATTCAGTACTTC. Its translation is CASSPAVQGIHIQYF. The chain combines TRBV18 with TRBJ2-4, with D possibly matching TRBD1 (6 bases). Germline CDR1 and CDR2: KGHSH and LQKENI. Trimming removed 2 bases from V and 8 bases from J, with 16 bases in between. The length of the CDR3 is 15 residues.

This clonotype has ten or more counts. V and J are TRBV3-1 and TRBJ2-6; D ambiguous. V shed 1 base and J shed 1 base, with 2 bases lying between them. The CDR3 is 14 amino acids. Germline V CDR1 and CDR2: LGHDT, YNNKEL (reference sequence). CDR3 protein: CASSQGSGANVLTF. The CDR3 DNA follows: TGTGCCAGCAGCCAAGGGTCTGGGGCCAACGTCCTGACTTTC.

Worth noting for this clonotype: This clone may be a read error of a much larger clone one base away. This rearrangement joins TRBV19 to TRBJ1-2; 9 nucleotides align to TRBD1. This CDR3 region has 16 residues. V lost 11 bases, J lost 6 bases, and 19 bases stayed unmatched. Looked up from germline, CDR1 is LNHDA and CDR2 is SQIVND (reference sequence). The CDR3 DNA reads as TGTGCCCGTACCCTACAGGGGGCTTTTCCGATGAATGGCTACACCTTC. It is translated as CARTLQGAFPMNGYTF.

V gene TRBV5-5 combines with J gene TRBJ2-5; D is uncertain. Germline V CDR1 and CDR2: SGHKS, YYEKEE (reference sequence). V was clipped by 0 bases and J by 1 base, with 7 bases between them. The CDR3 contains 14 residues. CDR3 DNA: TGTGCCAGCAGCTTGGCCGTACTCCAAGAGACCCAGTACTTC. Encoded protein: CASSLAVLQETQYF. Full variable domain (missing parts from reference TRBV5-5 and TRBJ2-5): DAGVTQSPTHLIKTRGQQVTLRCSPISGHKSVSWYQQVLGQGPQFIFQYYEKEERGRGNFPDRFSARQFPNYSSELNVNALLLGDSALYLCASSLAVLQETQYFGPGTRLLVL.

This clonotype was observed at least ten times. The junction shows a germline mismatch at one end, possibly a read error. The chain is built from TRBV12-3 or TRBV12-4 and TRBJ2-7, with D perhaps matching TRBD2 (5 bases). This CDR3 region has 14 residues. CDR3 coding DNA: TGTGCCAGCAGCTTAGGGTACGGGACCTACGAGCAGTACTTC. This encodes CASSLGYGTYEQYF.

The J gene is TRBJ2-2, the V gene TRBV20-1; TRBD2 matches 12 bases. The CDR3 covers 16 residues. Looked up from germline, CDR1 is DFQATT and CDR2 is SNEGSKA (reference sequence). V lost 3 bases and J lost 5; bases outside the gene matches: 7. The CDR3 DNA is TGCAGTGCTAGCCGGGCTAGCGGGGGGGCGACCGGGGAGCTGTTTTTT. Protein product: CSASRASGGATGELFF.

The rearrangement uses TRBV5-1 and TRBJ2-2, with D tentatively TRBD1 or TRBD2 (6 bases each). Trimming cost V 9 bases and J 0 bases, with 15 bases left between them. This CDR3 has 15 residues. The germline gives CDR1 SGHRS, CDR2 YFSETQ. CDR3: CATGPGATNTGELFF. The DNA of the CDR3 is TGCGCCACCGGTCCGGGGGCGACGAACACCGGGGAGCTGTTTTTT.

This clonotype was observed at least ten times. This chain connects TRBV6-5 to TRBJ1-3; a weak D match, TRBD1 (5 bases). Per germline, CDR1 MNHEY and CDR2 SVGAGI. V shed 0 bases and J shed 4 bases, with 16 bases lying between them. The CDR3 loop spans 17 amino acids. Here the CDR3 reads CASSYSSRSGLGNTIYF. The CDR3 bases are TGTGCCAGCAGTTACTCGTCGAGGTCAGGGTTAGGAAACACCATATATTTT.

This sequence joins TRBV5-1 and TRBJ1-6; 8 positions agree with TRBD1. The CDR3 consists of 14 residues. CDR1 is SGHRS, CDR2 YFSETQ, per germline. V lost 0 bases to trimming and J lost 10 bases; unmatched junction nucleotides: 3. CDR3 in amino acids: CASSLGTGRSPLHF. The CDR3 coding sequence is TGCGCCAGCAGCTTGGGGACAGGGCGGTCACCCCTCCACTTT.

V usage is TRBV7-3 and J usage is TRBJ2-4; D remains ambiguous. Trimming removed 4 bases at V and 5 bases at J, with 9 bases between. The CDR3 contains 13 residues. Germline V gene sequence: CDR1 SGHTA, CDR2 FQGTGA. The CDR3 coding sequence is TGTGCCAGCAGCTACCGGGCCCAAAACATTCAGTACTTC. This codes for CASSYRAQNIQYF.

This clonotype was seen just once. The junction differs from germline at one of its ends, possibly a read error. The genes are TRBV3-1 and TRBJ1-5; 8 nucleotides align to TRBD1. Per germline, CDR1 LGHDT and CDR2 YNNKEL (reference sequence). The CDR3 covers 16 residues. The CDR3 DNA sequence: TGTGCCAGCAGCCAAGATGGTCAGGGGGCAATTCAGCCCCTGCATTTT. Its translation is CASSQDGQGAIQPLHF.

This clonotype was recorded a few times. The J gene is TRBJ2-5, the V gene TRBV7-9, with a weak D call TRBD2 (5 bases). CDR1 SEHNR and CDR2 FQNEAQ come from the germline V gene (reference sequence). CDR3 length equals 18 residues. V gave up 3 bases and J gave up 2 bases, with 22 bases separating them. The DNA of the CDR3 is TGTGCCAGCAGCTTTAAGTGGGAGTCCCGGAAAGGACAAGAGACCCAGTACTTC. This encodes CASSFKWESRKGQETQYF.

The rearrangement joins TRBV5-1 to TRBJ2-7; 7 bases are shared with TRBD1. Germline V gives CDR1 SGHRS, CDR2 YFSETQ. V was clipped by 0 bases and J by 7 bases; unmatched bases: 10. The CDR3 totals 15 residues. DNA of the CDR3: TGCGCCAGCAGCTTGGGCGGACAGGTTACTGGGGAGCAGTACTTC. Translation: CASSLGGQVTGEQYF.

This clonotype was seen ten or more times. This rearrangement joins TRBV7-9 to TRBJ2-6, with D perhaps TRBD1 (6 bases). Germline CDR1 reads SEHNR; CDR2 reads FQNEAQ (reference sequence). Trimming left V 3 bases short and J 2 bases short, with 8 bases between. This CDR3 contains 15 residues. The DNA for the CDR3 is TGTGCCAGCAGCTTGAACAGGGCTGGGGCCAACGTCCTGACTTTC. Translating it yields CASSLNRAGANVLTF.

The chain uses TRBV3-1 and TRBJ2-2, with TRBD2 identical over 10 bases. The ends lost 5 bases at V and 0 bases at J; junction bases unmatched: 12. The CDR3 runs 19 residues. CDR1 and CDR2 (germline): LGHDT, YNNKEL (reference sequence). This CDR3 reads CASSSQRGGAPPNTGELFF. The CDR3, as DNA: TGTGCCAGCAGCTCACAGCGGGGGGGCGCCCCGCCGAACACCGGGGAGCTGTTTTTT. The full variable domain, rest sourced from reference TRBV3-1 and TRBJ2-2, is DTAVSQTPKYLVTQMGNDKSIKCEQNLGHDTMYWYKQDSKKFLKIMFSYNNKELIINETVPNRFSPKSPDKAHLNLHINSLELGDSAVYFCASSSQRGGAPPNTGELFFGEGSRLTVL.

This clonotype was counted ten times or more. V gene TRBV9 combines with J gene TRBJ1-4; unclear D gene. Germline-derived CDR1 and CDR2 are SGDLS and YYNGEE. CDR3 length: 15 residues. The V end was cut by 6 bases, the J end by 4 bases, with 16 bases between. The CDR3 DNA reads as TGTGCCAGCAAGCCCGGGTATGGTGGTAATGAAAAACTGTTTTTT. Amino acid sequence: CASKPGYGGNEKLFF.

Many counts were recorded for this clonotype. This chain links TRBV2 with TRBJ1-5; no reliable D call. The germline V and J ends were trimmed by 2 bases and 10 bases, with 18 bases remaining between them. This CDR3 region has 15 residues. The germline V gene encodes CDR1 SNHLY and CDR2 FYNNEI. CDR3: CASSEFVRGGGPQHF. Here the CDR3 DNA reads TGTGCCAGCAGTGAATTTGTACGGGGAGGTGGTCCCCAGCATTTT.

This clonotype was detected a few times. This sequence joins TRBV29-1 and TRBJ2-7; either TRBD1 or TRBD2 may supply D (5 bases each). Trimming took off 4 bases at V and 3 bases at J, with 13 bases between the two ends. The germline V gene has CDR1 SQVTM and CDR2 ANQGSEA. This CDR3 comprises 13 residues. The CDR3 loop is CSVGDGGHYEQYF. In nucleotides, the CDR3 is TGCAGCGTTGGGGACGGAGGCCACTACGAGCAGTACTTC.

V and J are TRBV18 and TRBJ1-2, with 7 bases fitting TRBD1. V shed 0 bases, J shed 3 bases, and the junction held 7 bases outside the gene matches. Germline V gene sequence: CDR1 KGHSH, CDR2 LQKENI. The CDR3 covers 16 residues. CDR3 nucleotide sequence: TGTGCCAGCTCACCACCGGAGGGACAGCTTGACTATGGCTACACCTTC. This gives the protein CASSPPEGQLDYGYTF.

The CDR3 region has the DNA TGTGCCACCAGCGACAGCTACGAGCAGTACTTC. This encodes CATSDSYEQYF. The rearrangement links TRBV24-1 to TRBJ2-7, with D possibly being TRBD1 (5 bases). The CDR3 covers 11 residues. V shed 7 bases and J shed 3 bases, with 6 bases lying between them. CDR1 and CDR2 (germline): KGHDR, SFDVKD.

This clonotype was counted at least ten times. This chain joins TRBV7-3 and TRBJ1-4; TRBD1 might be the D (5 bases). Germline V lookup: CDR1 SGHTA, CDR2 FQGTGA. This CDR3 is built from 15 residues. V was pared by 0 bases and J by 7 bases, with 12 bases between. The CDR3 DNA reads as TGTGCCAGCAGCTTAACGGGGCAGGGAGGTGAAAAACTGTTTTTT. It encodes CASSLTGQGGEKLFF.

This clonotype was seen many times. The J gene is TRBJ2-5, the V gene TRBV4-1; D may be TRBD2 (6 bases). Looked up from germline, CDR1 is MGHRA and CDR2 is YSYEKL. This CDR3 is 10 amino acids long. Deletions cut 8 bases from V and 5 bases from J, with 6 bases between. As DNA, the CDR3 is TGCGCCAGCGGAGGGGAGACCCAGTACTTC. Translated: CASGGETQYF.